Presented here are 8 T cell receptor beta chains from one specimen sequenced in a study of a mutant IDH1 vaccine in newly diagnosed glioma. The time point denotes: week 47, end of study. One vaccine dose held 300 ug of mutant IDH1 20-mer peptide and came with topical imiquimod. Here immunoSEQ multiplex PCR was the method, and the copy in TCRdb shows in-frame clones only, minus some. The table has fewer than 45,000 clones, 70% to 85% seen once. These receptors' antigens are unknown. Sequences were derived from PBMCs, sampled from a glioma patient whose treatment included an IDH1 peptide vaccine. The receptor set was obtained from a man aged 18 to 30 with glioma. Some clones in this sample may be carry-over from other donors' samples.

This rearrangement joins TRBV19 to TRBJ2-1; TRBD2 aligns across 8 bases. In germline, CDR1 is LNHDA, CDR2 SQIVND (reference sequence). With 10 bases clipped from V and 6 bases from J, the junction kept 8 bases outside the gene matches. The CDR3 contains 13 residues. Written as DNA, the CDR3 is TGTGCCACAACCGGGACTAGAATCAATGAGCAGTTCTTC. Translated: CATTGTRINEQFF. Together with reference TRBV19 and TRBJ2-1, the CDR3 gives the full variable domain: DGGITQSPKYLFRKEGQNVTLSCEQNLNHDAMYWYRQDPGQGLRLIYYSQIVNDFQKGDIAEGYSVSREKKESFPLTVTSAQKNPTAFYLCATTGTRINEQFFGPGTRLTVL.

The chain has TRBV6-5 and TRBJ2-2, with 10 bases that match TRBD1. Trimming at V came to 2 bases and at J to 6 bases, leaving 3 bases not matched to a gene. Germline V gene data show CDR1 as MNHEY and CDR2 as SVGAGI. This CDR3 region has 15 residues. CDR3 bases: TGTGCCAGCAGTTACGACAGGGGGCGTTCCGGGGAGCTGTTTTTT. Protein sequence: CASSYDRGRSGELFF.

The genes are TRBV5-6 and TRBJ1-1, with no clear D. In germline, CDR1 is SGHDT, CDR2 YYEEEE. The CDR3 consists of 14 residues. The ends were cut back, 5 bases at V and 0 bases at J, with 11 bases in the middle. CDR3 sequence reads: CASSPVAMNTEAFF. Written as DNA, the CDR3 is TGTGCCAGCAGTCCGGTCGCGATGAACACTGAAGCTTTCTTT.

This chain connects TRBV13 to TRBJ1-1; no clear D. This CDR3 is 13 amino acids long. Deletions cut 2 bases from V and 10 bases from J, with 14 bases between. Germline-derived CDR1 and CDR2 are PRHDT and FYEKMQ (reference sequence). CDR3 sequence (DNA): TGTGCCAGCAGCTTACGGAGATTAGGGTCAGCTTTCTTT. Amino acid sequence: CASSLRRLGSAFF.

CDR3 region: CASSYSKTGEAFF. As DNA, the CDR3 is TGTGCCAGCAGTTACTCGAAAACTGGTGAAGCTTTCTTT. The genes are TRBV6-5 and TRBJ1-1; D unclear. Germline-derived CDR1 and CDR2 are MNHEY and SVGAGI. The CDR3 consists of 13 residues. Trimming left V 0 bases short and J 7 bases short, with 9 bases between.

The chain couples TRBV7-2 to TRBJ2-3; 7 nucleotides align to TRBD1. The CDR3 length is 15 residues. V shed 1 base and J 2 bases; nucleotides not matched to a gene: 3. CDR1 SGHTA and CDR2 FQGNSA come from the germline V gene. The DNA for the CDR3 is TGTGCCAGCAGCTTAGTCGGGACAGTCACAGATACGCAGTATTTT. The encoded protein is CASSLVGTVTDTQYF. Complete variable domain (other parts from reference TRBV7-2 and TRBJ2-3): GAGVSQSPSNKVTEKGKDVELRCDPISGHTALYWYRQSLGQGLEFLIYFQGNSAPDKSGLPSDRFSAERTGGSVSTLTIQRTQQEDSAVYLCASSLVGTVTDTQYFGPGTRLTVL.

The CDR3 DNA is TGCGCCAGCAGCTTGGGGGATCTTAGTCAGCCCCAGCATTTT. Amino acids: CASSLGDLSQPQHF. V and J are TRBV5-1 and TRBJ1-5; D is uncertain. V lost 0 bases, J lost 6 bases, and 10 bases lay in between. Germline V gene sequence: CDR1 SGHRS, CDR2 YFSETQ. The CDR3 runs to 14 residues.

The genes are TRBV30 and TRBJ2-5; D may be TRBD2 (5 bases). Trimming cost V 4 bases and J 0 bases, with 15 bases left between them. The CDR3 runs 15 residues. CDR1 and CDR2 from the germline V gene are GTSNPN and SVGIG (reference sequence). The CDR3 here is CAWNLGGLNQETQYF. Here the CDR3 DNA reads TGTGCCTGGAACCTTGGAGGACTTAACCAAGAGACCCAGTACTTC.